This T cell receptor (beta chain) was captured in a study of T cells after yellow fever vaccination. V was shortened by 5 bases and J by 4 bases, with 17 bases between the two germline ends. The CDR3 totals 15 residues. Germline V gene lookup returns CDR1 SGHVS and CDR2 FNYEAQ. TCRdb ran MiXCR on the 5' RACE reads and lists one entry per CDR3 protein. The repertoire consists of around 610,000 distinct CDR3 sequences, with about 13% occurring once and the leading ten covering roughly 13%. This clonotype came up a few times. Sequenced here: PBMCs, sampled on the day of the yellow fever booster vaccination. This receptor was identified in a man aged 25-45 years who received the YFV17D yellow fever vaccine. The chain recombines TRBV7-6 with TRBJ2-5; D remains unclear. The CDR3 loop is CASSQIGPVAETQYF. In DNA, the CDR3 is TGTGCCAGCAGCCAGATTGGCCCGGTAGCAGAGACCCAGTACTTC. Full variable domain (remainder filled in from reference TRBV7-6 and TRBJ2-5): GAGVSQSPRYKVTKRGQDVALRCDPISGHVSLYWYRQALGQGPEFLTYFNYEAQQDKSGLPNDRFSAERPEGSISTLTIQRTEQRDSAMYRCASSQIGPVAETQYFGPGTRLLVL.